This TCR beta chain came from a study of blood T cell repertoires in COVID-19. Study overall: From the United States, Italy and Spain came samples of acute and convalescent COVID-19. Nucleic acid was either cDNA or gDNA, and it came from T cells, B-cell-depleted T cells, or PBMCs.

Per the germline V gene, CDR1 is LNHDA and CDR2 is SQIVND (reference sequence). The ends were cut back, 5 bases at V and 0 bases at J, with 13 bases in the middle. The CDR3 contains 15 residues. Original methodology: Reference gene primers were amplified, and this amplification served to estimate nucleated cell counts. Sequencing was performed with immunoSEQ multiplex PCR; in TCRdb, only in-frame clones are kept and a portion is missing. V, J and clone size reflect that table, while D and trimming were determined from the DNA. The sample includes about 250,000 clones, roughly 84% of them seen just once.

The sample comprised peripheral blood. The V and J genes are TRBV19 and TRBJ1-1; weak D call: TRBD1 (5 bases). The receptor comes from a woman between 35 and 50 years old with active or convalescent COVID-19. CDR3 sequence: CASSSGGSMNTEAFF. CDR3 DNA: TGTGCCAGTAGTTCCGGGGGGAGTATGAACACTGAAGCTTTCTTT.